The 3 T cell receptor beta chains below were found in one sample sequenced in a study of blood T cell repertoires in COVID-19. Assay used: immunoSEQ multiplex PCR; TCRdb lists only in-frame clones, some missing. The data hold around 9,800 clones, with over 80% observed a single time. Sequences were obtained from peripheral blood. Receptors were obtained from a man in his 70s with active COVID-19.

A few counts support this clone. The chain has TRBV18 and TRBJ2-5; maybe TRBD2 (6 bases). The CDR3 loop spans 13 amino acids. V lost 3 bases and J lost 7, with 12 bases in between. The germline V gene encodes CDR1 KGHSH and CDR2 LQKENI. CDR3 protein: CASSPGGLVTQYF. The CDR3 nucleotides read TGTGCCAGCTCACCCGGGGGTTTGGTGACCCAGTACTTC.

In this sample, this clone turned up once. This chain joins TRBV7-6 and TRBJ2-1; 9 nucleotides agree with TRBD1. V lost 1 base, J lost 0 bases, and 7 bases stayed unmatched. Germline V gives CDR1 SGHVS, CDR2 FNYEAQ. The length of the CDR3 is 18 residues. The CDR3 here is CASSLDGSGQGSYNEQFF. The CDR3 nucleotides read TGTGCCAGCAGCTTAGATGGGTCGGGACAGGGCTCCTACAATGAGCAGTTCTTC.

This clone appeared once. The chain has TRBV6-5 and TRBJ1-3; the D is unclear. Germline CDR1 reads MNHEY; CDR2 reads SVGAGI. Trimming removed 6 bases from V and 0 bases from J, with 12 bases in between. This CDR3 spans 15 amino acids. The DNA of the CDR3 is TGTGCCAGCAGACTTTCCTTCGACTCTGGAAACACCATATATTTT. Protein sequence: CASRLSFDSGNTIYF.